The 2 T cell receptor beta chains in this list originate from one sample, sequenced in a study of early T cells in non-severe SARS-CoV-2 infection. In TCRdb, the 5' RACE reads were re-called with MiXCR into one record per CDR3 protein. The sample has around 71,000 distinct CDR3 sequences, approximately 11% seen once. Material: whole blood, obtained at baseline. All receptors come from an adult who was a healthcare worker with PCR-confirmed SARS-CoV-2 infection or an uninfected control (not recorded which).

This clonotype was recorded at least ten times. V and J are TRBV3-1 and TRBJ2-7; D call uncertain. The CDR3 has 14 residues. Germline CDR1 is LGHDT and CDR2 is YNNKEL (reference sequence). The V and J ends lost 1 base and 3 bases respectively, with 10 bases between them. The CDR3 here is CASSQGDFLYEQYF. In DNA, the CDR3 is TGTGCCAGCAGCCAAGGGGATTTTCTCTACGAGCAGTACTTC.

Many counts were recorded for this clonotype. The chain employs TRBV5-5 and TRBJ1-3, with D hard to call. Trimming shortened V by 1 base and J by 2 bases, and 10 bases separated the two germline ends. Per germline, CDR1 SGHKS and CDR2 YYEKEE (reference sequence). The CDR3 is 15 amino acids. The CDR3 spells CASSLTALPGNTIYF. CDR3 sequence (DNA): TGTGCCAGCAGCTTGACGGCTCTACCTGGAAACACCATATATTTT.